Described below is a single T cell receptor beta chain sequence and its context. Trimming removed 2 bases at V and 8 bases at J, with 12 bases between. Germline V CDR1 and CDR2: SEHNR, FQNEAQ (reference sequence). The CDR3 covers 13 residues. The sample comes from a study of blood T cell repertoires in COVID-19. Source study methods: The assay estimated nucleated cells by amplifying reference gene primers. Clones were sequenced by immunoSEQ multiplex PCR, and TCRdb holds only the in-frame ones, with some missing. The D gene and trimming were derived from the DNA, and the V and J assignments and clone size from that table. The sample yields about 200,000 clones, 82% seen once. The participants were between about 18 and 90 years old and came from about two dozen US areas. Participants' own reports of clinical history determined their cohort assignment.

Specimen: PBMCs or T cells enriched from blood (not recorded which). The TCR comes from an older woman with acute COVID-19. V is TRBV7-9 and J is TRBJ1-2; D may be TRBD1 (6 bases). Here the CDR3 DNA reads TGTGCCAGCAGCTTACGGGGGGCGCGAGGCTACACCTTC. This codes for CASSLRGARGYTF.